The 18 T cell receptor beta chains reported below all come from one sample, sequenced in a study of blood T cell repertoires in COVID-19. Measured with immunoSEQ multiplex PCR; TCRdb has only the in-frame clones, and not every one. Seen here are 250,000 to 300,000 clones, 88% observed once, and the top ten hold around 1%. Sequences were obtained from PBMCs or T cells enriched from blood (not recorded which). The receptors here all came from a woman aged 25 to 39 who had recovered from COVID-19.

The chain is built from TRBV7-2 and TRBJ1-3; no clear D gene. Germline V lookup: CDR1 SGHTA, CDR2 FQGNSA. The germline V and J ends were trimmed by 1 base and 1 base, with 8 bases remaining between them. The CDR3 loop spans 15 amino acids. CDR3 DNA: TGTGCCAGCAGCTTAGTAGGAGGGTCTGGAAACACCATATATTTT. Residues: CASSLVGGSGNTIYF.

This clone showed up just once. The genes are TRBV30 and TRBJ2-7; D uncertain. Trimming took 3 bases from V and 1 from J, leaving 4 bases between them. The CDR3 loop spans 11 amino acids. The germline V gene has CDR1 GTSNPN and CDR2 SVGIG (reference sequence). The CDR3 sequence: CAWSPSYEQYF. The CDR3 DNA reads TGTGCCTGGAGCCCGTCCTACGAGCAGTACTTC.

The chain links TRBV11-2 to TRBJ2-7; a weak D match, TRBD2 (7 bases). Per the germline V gene, CDR1 is SGHAT and CDR2 is FQNNGV. V shed 8 bases and J shed 2 bases, with 25 bases lying between them. This CDR3 is built from 17 residues. CDR3 in DNA: TGTGCCAGCGAGATCGGTAGAGGGGGGGCCGGGGCCTACGAGCAGTACTTC. Encoded protein: CASEIGRGGAGAYEQYF.

Note on this clone: An end of the junction does not agree with germline; a read error may underlie this. In nucleotides, the CDR3 is TGTGCCAGCAACTTAGGGACAGCTCAGACAGATACGCAGTATTTT. Protein product: CASNLGTAQTDTQYF. V gene TRBV7-9 combines with J gene TRBJ2-3, with 7 bases aligning to TRBD1. The CDR3 is 15 amino acids. CDR1 is SEHNR, CDR2 FQNEAQ, per germline (reference sequence). The full variable domain, completed using reference TRBV7-9 and TRBJ2-3, is DTGVSQNPRHKITKRGQNVTFRCDPISEHNRLYWYRQTLGQGPEFLTYFQNEAQLEKSRLLSDRFSAERPKGSFSTLEIQRTEQGDSAMYLCASNLGTAQTDTQYFGPGTRLTVL.

This clone was counted a few times. The chain combines TRBV11-2 with TRBJ1-1; TRBD1 agrees at 7 bases. The CDR3 runs to 13 residues. Germline V gene data show CDR1 as SGHAT and CDR2 as FQNNGV. Losses at the gene ends were 4 bases for V and 6 bases for J; bases not matched to a gene: 5. CDR3 sequence (DNA): TGTGCCAGCAGCTCATACAGGGGCTCTGAAGCTTTCTTT. Protein product: CASSSYRGSEAFF.

J is TRBJ2-1 and V is TRBV3-1 (or the pseudogene TRBV3-2); no firm D call. Looked up from germline, CDR1 is LGHDT and CDR2 is YNNKEL (reference sequence). Between the trimmed V and J ends, which lost 0 bases and 7 bases, there was a span of 13 bases. The CDR3 covers 15 residues. CDR3 DNA: TGTGCCAGCAGCCAAGATCAAAATTCCGGTAATGAGCAGTTCTTC. This codes for CASSQDQNSGNEQFF.

The V call is TRBV2, the J call TRBJ1-1; 7 bases align to TRBD1. This CDR3 is 13 amino acids long. With 10 bases clipped from V and 0 bases from J, the junction kept 5 bases outside the gene matches. Germline-derived CDR1 and CDR2 are SNHLY and FYNNEI. The CDR3 coding sequence is TGTGCCACCGGGACAGCGATGAACACTGAAGCTTTCTTT. This codes for CATGTAMNTEAFF. The full variable domain, completed using reference TRBV2 and TRBJ1-1, is EPEVTQTPSHQVTQMGQEVILRCVPISNHLYFYWYRQILGQKVEFLVSFYNNEISEKSEIFDDQFSVERPDGSNFTLKIRSTKLEDSAMYFCATGTAMNTEAFFGQGTRLTVV.

The rearrangement uses TRBV28 and TRBJ1-2; 7 bases match TRBD1. This CDR3 region has 12 residues. CDR1 is MDHEN, CDR2 SYDVKM, per germline. Trimming at V came to 7 bases and at J to 7 bases, leaving 6 bases not matched to a gene. CDR3 sequence reads: CASIRGGAGYTF. The CDR3 DNA is TGTGCCAGCATAAGAGGGGGCGCTGGCTACACCTTC.

The CDR3 nucleotides are TGTGCCAGTAGGACACTAGCCACGGGGTACAATGAGCAGTTCTTC. It codes for CASRTLATGYNEQFF. This sequence joins TRBV19 and TRBJ2-1; D is perhaps TRBD2 (6 bases). With 6 bases removed from V and 4 bases from J, the gap between germline ends came to 16 bases. The CDR3 spans 15 residues. In germline, CDR1 is LNHDA, CDR2 SQIVND (reference sequence). Full variable domain (outside the CDR3, taken from reference TRBV19 and TRBJ2-1): DGGITQSPKYLFRKEGQNVTLSCEQNLNHDAMYWYRQDPGQGLRLIYYSQIVNDFQKGDIAEGYSVSREKKESFPLTVTSAQKNPTAFYLCASRTLATGYNEQFFGPGTRLTVL.

This sequence joins TRBV19 and TRBJ2-2, with D possibly TRBD2 on 6 matching bases. Trimming cost V 3 bases and J 6 bases, with 14 bases left between them. The germline gives CDR1 LNHDA, CDR2 SQIVND (reference sequence). The CDR3 covers 15 residues. CDR3 in amino acids: CASSIRTTRAGELFF. The DNA for the CDR3 is TGTGCCAGTAGTATCAGGACTACGAGGGCCGGGGAGCTGTTTTTT.

The chain carries TRBV21-1 and TRBJ1-6; no DNA check was done on the table's D call, TRBD1. TRBV21-1 is noted as a pseudogene. The length of the CDR3 is 17 residues. The CDR3 protein is CASSKFGRGREGSPLHF. CDR3 nucleotide sequence: TGTGCCAGCAGCAAATTCGGCAGGGGGCGCGAGGGTTCACCCCTCCACTTT.

The V gene is TRBV6-5, the J gene TRBJ1-2; D perhaps matches TRBD1 (6 bases). In germline, CDR1 is MNHEY, CDR2 SVGAGI. The CDR3 sequence is 15 residues long. Trimming left V 2 bases short and J 4 bases short, with 14 bases between. CDR3 residues: CASSYHPQGRYGYTF. CDR3 DNA sequence: TGTGCCAGCAGTTACCATCCACAGGGCCGCTATGGCTACACCTTC.

The CDR3: CASRDRGPGQQYF. CDR3 bases: TGTGCCAGCAGAGACAGGGGGCCAGGGCAGCAGTACTTC. J is TRBJ2-7 and V is TRBV25-1, with 10 bases lining up with TRBD1. The CDR3 has 13 amino acids. With 6 bases clipped from V and 8 bases from J, the junction kept 7 bases outside the gene matches. The germline CDR1 and CDR2 sequences are MGHDK and SYGVNS.

The chain is built from TRBV11-2 and TRBJ2-7; D might be TRBD2 (5 bases). Trimming left V 5 bases short and J 0 bases short, with 17 bases between. The germline V gene encodes CDR1 SGHAT and CDR2 FQNNGV. CDR3 length: 16 residues. CDR3 DNA: TGTGCCAGCAGCCCCTTGGTGAGGGTCACCTCCTACGAGCAGTACTTC. It yields the protein CASSPLVRVTSYEQYF.

V is TRBV11-3 and J is TRBJ2-7; a weak D match, TRBD2 (7 bases). There are 15 residues in the CDR3. The germline V gene encodes CDR1 SGHNT and CDR2 YENEEA. Trimming shortened V by 3 bases and J by 5 bases, and 17 bases separated the two germline ends. CDR3 nucleotides: TGTGCCAGCAGCTTCCGCCGAGGGGGGGTGGACGAGCAGTACTTC. It encodes CASSFRRGGVDEQYF.

The chain joins TRBV6-1 to TRBJ1-1, with D maybe TRBD1 (5 bases). The CDR3 covers 14 residues. V was pared by 2 bases and J by 4 bases, with 11 bases between. The germline gives CDR1 MNHNS, CDR2 SASEGT. The CDR3 loop reads CASSEIGGGTEAFF. Here the CDR3 DNA reads TGTGCCAGCAGTGAAATCGGGGGAGGCACTGAAGCTTTCTTT.

This chain connects TRBV27 to TRBJ2-2; D uncertain. V lost 3 bases, J lost 5 bases, and 4 bases lay in between. Germline V CDR1 and CDR2: MNHEY, SMNVEV (reference sequence). CDR3 size: 12 residues. CDR3 sequence (DNA): TGTGCCAGCAGTTTCGGTACCGGGGAGCTGTTTTTT. It specifies CASSFGTGELFF.

The chain has TRBV4-3 and TRBJ2-7; D possibly corresponds to TRBD1 (5 bases). V dropped 0 bases and J dropped 1 base, with 10 bases sitting between them. The CDR3 sequence is 15 residues long. Looked up from germline, CDR1 is LGHNA and CDR2 is YSLEER. CDR3 in amino acids: CASSQERTLSYEQYF. CDR3 in DNA: TGCGCCAGCAGCCAAGAGCGGACACTATCCTACGAGCAGTACTTC.